This T cell receptor beta chain stems from a study of CD8 T cells in Susac syndrome. CD8+ and CD4+ blood T cells underwent TCR beta sequencing. Random hexamers were used to reverse transcribe an amount of roughly 0.45 to 1 ug RNA. immunoSEQ multiplex PCR amplified TCR beta CDR3 across 54 Vbeta, 13 Jbeta. TCRdb called the immunoSEQ multiplex PCR reads again in MiXCR, with one record for every CDR3 protein. The table lists about 240,000 distinct CDR3 sequences, 95% to 97% of them singletons. The study, taken as a whole, reports: None of the CD4+ T cell repertoires in Susac syndrome showed clonal expansion.

In regard to this clonotype: Its matching antigen is unknown.

CDR1 is LNHNV and CDR2 is YYDKDF in the germline V gene (reference sequence). V lost 11 bases and J lost 2; bases outside the gene matches: 15. CDR3 length: 18 residues. The receptor comes from a human donor with Susac syndrome. The rearrangement joins TRBV15 to TRBJ2-2, with 12 nucleotides matching TRBD2. Source material: CD4+ T cells from PBMCs. The CDR3 nucleotides read TGTGCCCACCAAGCAGGGACTAGCGGGCAAGTAAACACCGGGGAGCTGTTTTTT. Translation gives CAHQAGTSGQVNTGELFF.